This TCR beta chain was found in a study of T cells in tuberculosis (dated by TCRdb to 2016 to 2018). For context, the study as a whole: In the study, CD1B tetramers and high-throughput TCR immunosequencing were combined to characterize T cells specific for the mycobacterial lipid antigen glucose monomycolate (GMM). IGRA-negative adolescents, IGRA-positive adolescents with latent tuberculosis and adults with active tuberculosis, more than 9 per group, were compared in a South African clinical cohort. Results the study describes overall, beyond this receptor: The smaller NN-distances in active tuberculosis patients were driven in part by shorter CDR3-alpha lengths, while the difference seen for TCR-beta was not statistically significant. Using GEM motif frequencies, a classifier achieved approximately 75% accuracy, whereas a classifier built on the diverse GMM-specific repertoire got to under 90% accuracy (AUROC 0.8 to 0.95). Clinical samples were selected based on which cryopreserved specimens were available, and the active tuberculosis cases were adults whereas the controls were adolescents. Active tuberculosis TCR-alpha repertoires showed smaller mean NN-distances to GMM-specific TCRs than IGRA-negative controls, suggesting clonal expansion of these TCRs.

This clone appeared a single time. Its antigen has not been determined. There are no base qualities to consult, and no much larger clone falls within one base. The V and J ends are trimmed by 8 bases and 7 bases, leaving 11 bases between them. The CDR3, from cysteine to phenylalanine, totals 12 residues. The DNA shown is the 36-base CDR3, in frame from base 1. CDR1 and CDR2 (MNHNY, SVGAGI) derive from the germline V gene (reference sequence). At study entry, a tuberculin skin test and the QuantiFERON-TB GOLD In-Tube IGRA were used to screen adolescents for latent tuberculosis infection. Immunosequencing of unsorted cryopreserved PBMC covered, on average, around 91,000 T cells per clinical donor. Eleven high schools in the Worcester region of the Western Cape, South Africa, served as enrollment sites for adolescents aged 12 to 18 years. About 10 M. tuberculosis-infected adolescents and roughly 10 uninfected adolescents were selected, with the two groups matched for age and sex. For the adolescents, PBMC were isolated by density centrifugation from freshly drawn heparinized blood and then cryopreserved.

TCR libraries were generated with the immunoSEQ multiplex PCR assay, using TCR-beta and/or TCR-alpha/delta assays for each sample. The Illumina high-throughput platform was used to sequence the amplified TCR libraries. In the source study's methods: Clustering and dimensionality reduction relied on pairwise TCRdist distances among GMM-specific receptors from T cells that were either sorted ex vivo or expanded in vitro. Each clinical repertoire was scored by mean NN-distance, the average TCRdist to the nearest 10% of tetramer-positive reference sequences. To compute GEM TCR motif frequency, the fraction of unique TCRs matching known GEM sequences by V/J usage and CDR3 length was calculated. Active tuberculosis was classified by linear discriminant analysis with leave-one-out cross-validation, implemented in scikit-learn. This immuneACCESS table, as held by TCRdb, lists in-frame sequences with V and J called but not all clones. Of the missing ones, under half trace to an unresolved V gene in checked studies; the others have no known cause. The V and J calls and clone size come from that table; D and trimming were worked out from the DNA. The sample table records under 40,000 clones; roughly 94% of these occur just once. 6.5% to 8% of the sample is in the top ten clones.

The sequence is built from TRBV6-6 and TRBJ2-2; perhaps TRBD2 is the D gene, with 5 bases matching. Sequencing was done on a sample of PBMCs. The sequence came from a donor aged 10-35 years with latent tuberculosis or without tuberculosis infection. The sequenced DNA is TGTGCCAGCTCGAAACGGGGCGGGGAGCTGTTTTTT. This translates into CASSKRGGELFF.